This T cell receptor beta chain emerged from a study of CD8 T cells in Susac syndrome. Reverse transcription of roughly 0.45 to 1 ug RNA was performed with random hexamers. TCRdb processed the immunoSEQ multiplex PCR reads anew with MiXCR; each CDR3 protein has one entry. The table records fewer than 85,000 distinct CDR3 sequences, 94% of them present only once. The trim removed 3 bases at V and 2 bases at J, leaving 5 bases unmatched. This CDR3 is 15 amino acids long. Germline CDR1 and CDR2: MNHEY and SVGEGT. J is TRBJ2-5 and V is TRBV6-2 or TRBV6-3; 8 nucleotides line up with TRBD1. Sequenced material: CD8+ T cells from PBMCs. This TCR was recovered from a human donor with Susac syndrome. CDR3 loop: CASSYRDRRQETQYF. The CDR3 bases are TGTGCCAGCAGTTATCGGGACAGGCGACAAGAGACCCAGTACTTC.